Below are 13 T cell receptor beta chains sequenced from a single sample in a study of blood T cell repertoires in COVID-19. Assay used: immunoSEQ multiplex PCR; TCRdb lists only in-frame clones, some missing. The sample lists around 200,000 clones, 83% seen once, with roughly 2.8% in the top ten. The sequencing sample was made of peripheral blood. The receptors stem from a man between 45 and 60 years old with active or convalescent COVID-19.

The gene calls are TRBV2 and TRBJ2-7; tentatively, D is TRBD1 (5 bases). Trimming stripped 8 bases from V and 10 bases from J, with 21 bases between. The germline CDR1 and CDR2 sequences are SNHLY and FYNNEI. This CDR3 has 13 amino acids. The CDR3 here is CASGTRQPPGQYF. The DNA of the CDR3 is TGTGCCAGCGGTACCCGACAGCCTCCGGGTCAGTACTTC.

V gene TRBV6-2 or TRBV6-3 combines with J gene TRBJ1-5, with 7 bases that match TRBD1. CDR3 length: 14 amino acids. Germline CDR1 and CDR2: MNHEY and SVGEGT. The trim removed 5 bases at V and 7 bases at J, leaving 8 bases unmatched. CDR3 sequence (DNA): TGTGCCAGCAGTCAGGACAGGAGAATGCAGCCCCAGCATTTT. Protein sequence: CASSQDRRMQPQHF.

The chain carries TRBV2 and TRBJ2-3; TRBD2 matches at 9 bases. The CDR3 sequence is 17 residues long. Trimming took 5 bases from V and 5 from J; bases not matched to a gene: 14. Germline loops: CDR1 SNHLY, CDR2 FYNNEI. CDR3 loop: CASSPLSGGLGGDTQYF. The CDR3 DNA reads as TGTGCCAGCAGTCCCCTTAGCGGGGGCCTGGGGGGAGATACGCAGTATTTT.

The rearrangement joins TRBV6-5 to TRBJ1-4, with no clear D. V lost 7 bases and J 2 bases, leaving 14 bases between the germline ends. The V gene's germline CDR1 is MNHEY and CDR2 SVGAGI. CDR3 length: 15 residues. Here the CDR3 reads CASTPKWRTNEKLFF. CDR3 nucleotide sequence: TGTGCCAGCACCCCCAAGTGGAGGACTAATGAAAAACTGTTTTTT.

This rearrangement joins TRBV7-8 to TRBJ2-1, with 11 bases matching TRBD1. Germline assignment: CDR1 SGHVS and CDR2 FQNEAQ. This CDR3 spans 17 amino acids. The V and J ends lost 4 bases and 8 bases, in that order; junction bases with no gene match: 13. This chain's CDR3 is CASSWASRTGGQYEQFF. CDR3 sequence (DNA): TGTGCCAGCAGCTGGGCCTCCCGGACAGGGGGCCAGTATGAGCAGTTCTTC.

The V and J genes are TRBV19 and TRBJ2-7; TRBD1 aligns across 10 bases. Losses at the gene ends were 5 bases for V and 3 bases for J; bases not matched to a gene: 7. Germline CDR1 and CDR2: LNHDA and SQIVND (reference sequence). The CDR3 is made up of 15 amino acids. CDR3 protein: CASSPPGTGDYEQYF. CDR3 sequence (DNA): TGTGCCAGTAGTCCTCCCGGGACAGGGGACTACGAGCAGTACTTC.

CDR3 amino acids: CASNQDRLNTEAFF. The CDR3 DNA reads TGTGCCAGCAACCAGGACAGGCTGAACACTGAAGCTTTCTTT. The chain joins TRBV11-2 to TRBJ1-1, with 7 nucleotides matching TRBD1. This CDR3 is built from 14 residues. CDR1 and CDR2 (germline): SGHAT, FQNNGV. Unmatched junction bases numbered 5, after V lost 7 bases and J lost 0 bases. Supplemented by reference TRBV11-2 and TRBJ1-1, the full variable domain reads EAGVAQSPRYKIIEKRQSVAFWCNPISGHATLYWYQQILGQGPKLLIQFQNNGVVDDSQLPKDRFSAERLKGVDSTLKIQPAKLEDSAVYLCASNQDRLNTEAFFGQGTRLTVV.

This clone was detected once. The chain recombines TRBV10-3 with TRBJ2-1; TRBD2 matches 8 bases. CDR3 length: 14 amino acids. The V and J ends lost 7 bases and 6 bases, in that order; junction bases with no gene match: 8. The germline V gene encodes CDR1 ENHRY and CDR2 SYGVKD. CDR3 coding DNA: TGTGCCATCATGCAGGGGACTAGAGTCAATGAGCAGTTCTTC. Translation: CAIMQGTRVNEQFF.

This sequence joins TRBV20-1 and TRBJ1-2, with D possibly matching TRBD1 (6 bases). V was cut by 6 bases and J by 4 bases, with 9 bases left in between. This CDR3 is built from 11 residues. Germline-derived CDR1 and CDR2 are DFQATT and SNEGSKA (reference sequence). The CDR3 nucleotides read TGCAGTGCCCGGACAGTCTATGGCTACACCTTC. It is translated as CSARTVYGYTF.

This rearrangement joins TRBV3-1 (or the pseudogene TRBV3-2) to TRBJ1-2; D is uncertain. The CDR3 consists of 14 residues. V lost 0 bases and J 4 bases, leaving 9 bases between the germline ends. The V gene's germline CDR1 is LGHDT and CDR2 YNNKEL (reference sequence). CDR3 sequence (DNA): TGTGCCAGCAGCCAAGAATCCGGGTTCTATGGCTACACCTTC. Translating gives CASSQESGFYGYTF.

The chain combines TRBV28 with TRBJ1-5, with TRBD1 matching 11 bases. V dropped 6 bases and J dropped 4; count of bases not matched to a gene: 11. The germline CDR1 and CDR2 sequences are MDHEN and SYDVKM. The CDR3 is made up of 17 amino acids. CDR3 nucleotide sequence: TGTGCCAGCAGCCTGACATCCGGGACAGGGGGGAATCAGCCCCAGCATTTT. This sequence encodes CASSLTSGTGGNQPQHF.

The J gene is TRBJ1-1, the V gene TRBV9, with D unclear. The CDR3 is 13 residues long. V was clipped by 3 bases and J by 7 bases, with 13 bases between them. Germline V gene data show CDR1 as SGDLS and CDR2 as YYNGEE. CDR3 residues: CASSGLRGIEAFF. The CDR3 DNA sequence: TGTGCCAGCAGCGGGCTTCGAGGGATTGAAGCTTTCTTT.

This chain links TRBV19 with TRBJ1-4; 8 nucleotides match TRBD1. The junction had 10 bases not matched to a gene; V was cut back by 5 bases and J by 8 bases. This CDR3 is 15 amino acids long. Looked up from germline, CDR1 is LNHDA and CDR2 is SQIVND (reference sequence). CDR3 DNA: TGTGCCAGTAGTGCCTCCAGGGGGCGACAAGAAAAACTGTTTTTT. This gives the protein CASSASRGRQEKLFF.